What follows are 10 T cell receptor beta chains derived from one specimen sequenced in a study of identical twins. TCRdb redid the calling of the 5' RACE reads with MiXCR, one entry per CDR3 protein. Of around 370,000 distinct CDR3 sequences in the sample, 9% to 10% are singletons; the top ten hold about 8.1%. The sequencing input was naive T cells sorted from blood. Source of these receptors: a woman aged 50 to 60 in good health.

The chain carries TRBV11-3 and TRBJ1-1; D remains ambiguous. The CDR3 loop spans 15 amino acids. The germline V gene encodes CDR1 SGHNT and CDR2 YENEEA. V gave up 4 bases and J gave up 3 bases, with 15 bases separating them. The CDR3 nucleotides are TGTGCCAGCAGCTCAACTTGGGAAAGTGACACTGAAGCTTTCTTT. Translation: CASSSTWESDTEAFF. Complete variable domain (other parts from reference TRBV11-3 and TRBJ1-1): EAGVVQSPRYKIIEKKQPVAFWCNPISGHNTLYWYLQNLGQGPELLIRYENEEAVDDSQLPKDRFSAERLKGVDSTLKIQPAELGDSAVYLCASSSTWESDTEAFFGQGTRLTVV.

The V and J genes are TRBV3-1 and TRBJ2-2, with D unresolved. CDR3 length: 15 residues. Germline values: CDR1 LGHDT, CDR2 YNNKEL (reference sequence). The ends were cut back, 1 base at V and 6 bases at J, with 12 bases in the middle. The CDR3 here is CASSQGVQRSGELFF. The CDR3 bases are TGTGCCAGCAGCCAAGGGGTGCAGCGTTCCGGGGAGCTGTTTTTT.

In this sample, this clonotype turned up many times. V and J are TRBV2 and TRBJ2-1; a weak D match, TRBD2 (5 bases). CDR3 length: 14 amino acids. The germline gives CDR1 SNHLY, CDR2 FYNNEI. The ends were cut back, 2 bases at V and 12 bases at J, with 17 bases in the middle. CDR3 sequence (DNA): TGTGCCAGCAGTGAACTAGAGTCAGTCCGGGGGCAGTTCTTC. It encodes CASSELESVRGQFF.

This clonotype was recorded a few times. The CDR3 loop reads CASSSGLAGYTSTDTQYF. The CDR3, as DNA: TGCGCCAGCAGTTCGGGACTAGCGGGATATACTAGCACAGATACGCAGTATTTT. The chain recombines TRBV5-1 with TRBJ2-3; 13 bases are a match to TRBD2. The CDR3 extends over 18 amino acids. Per germline, CDR1 SGHRS and CDR2 YFSETQ. J was trimmed by 0 bases and V by 5 bases; bases with no gene match: 9.

CDR3 sequence (DNA): TGTGCCAGCAGTTTCTCGGGGGTGGGGTACAATGAGCAGTTCTTC. Translating it yields CASSFSGVGYNEQFF. The V gene is TRBV27, the J gene TRBJ2-1; D possibly corresponds to TRBD2 (6 bases). V lost 3 bases and J lost 4, with 13 bases in between. This CDR3 has 15 amino acids. Germline V gene sequence: CDR1 MNHEY, CDR2 SMNVEV (reference sequence).

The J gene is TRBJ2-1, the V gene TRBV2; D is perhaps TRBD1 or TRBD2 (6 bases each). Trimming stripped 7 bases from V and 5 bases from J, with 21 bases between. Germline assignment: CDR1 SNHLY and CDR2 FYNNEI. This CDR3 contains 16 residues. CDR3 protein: CASTFLRDTSDNEQFF. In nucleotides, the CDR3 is TGTGCCAGCACTTTCCTGCGGGACACATCCGACAATGAGCAGTTCTTC.

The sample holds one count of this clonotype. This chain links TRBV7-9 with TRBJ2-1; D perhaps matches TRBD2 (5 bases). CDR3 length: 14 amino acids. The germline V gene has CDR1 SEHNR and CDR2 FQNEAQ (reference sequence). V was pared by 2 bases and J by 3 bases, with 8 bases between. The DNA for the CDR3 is TGTGCCAGCAGCTTACCAGGACTCTACAATGAGCAGTTCTTC. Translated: CASSLPGLYNEQFF.

The CDR3, as DNA: TGTGCCAGCAGCTTAGGGGACAGTAACTACGAGCAGTACTTC. Its protein product is CASSLGDSNYEQYF. J is TRBJ2-7 and V is TRBV11-3; 7 bases fit TRBD1. Germline CDR1 reads SGHNT; CDR2 reads YENEEA. CDR3 length: 14 residues. V lost 1 base, J lost 3 bases, and 3 bases stayed unmatched.

Here the CDR3 DNA reads TGCAGCGTCTCGAGGGGGGCGGGTCAGCCCCAGCATTTT. Amino acids: CSVSRGAGQPQHF. V gene TRBV29-1 combines with J gene TRBJ1-5, with D perhaps TRBD1 (6 bases). The CDR3 has 13 amino acids. Germline-derived CDR1 and CDR2 are SQVTM and ANQGSEA. V shed 6 bases and J shed 6 bases, with 15 bases lying between them.

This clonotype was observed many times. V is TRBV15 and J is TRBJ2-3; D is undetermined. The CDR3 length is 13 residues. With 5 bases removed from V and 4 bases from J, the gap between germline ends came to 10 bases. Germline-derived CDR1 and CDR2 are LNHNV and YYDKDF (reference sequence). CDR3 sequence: CATSLDPPDTQYF. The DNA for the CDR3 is TGTGCCACCAGCCTTGACCCTCCAGATACGCAGTATTTT.